This TCR beta chain was sequenced in a study of T-cell memory formation after mild COVID-19. Study details: TCR clusters were mostly confined to one donor each. Findings and caveats of the study: Contracting CD4+ clones sat mainly in CM and EM; CD8+ in EMRA. The SARS-CoV-2 specificity of second-wave clones reaching peak at day 37 remained unverified. Clones shrinking from day 15 to 85 showed even CD4/CD8 mixes; later expanders tilted CD4+.

TCRdb analysed the 5' RACE reads with MiXCR anew, one entry per CDR3 protein. The data hold hundreds of thousands of distinct CDR3 sequences, with about 20% observed a single time. A word on this clonotype: Its antigen is currently unknown.

This clonotype was sampled from a man between 18 and 29 years old who had mild COVID-19 (a few samples of this study predate the infection). Cell type and time point are not known. The material sequenced was PBMCs or a T cell subset sorted from them (not recorded which).

The CDR3, as DNA: TGTGCCAGCAGCGTAGGCAGGGGGGCGAAGGTGGATACGCAGTATTTT. The encoded protein is CASSVGRGAKVDTQYF. This chain uses TRBV9 with TRBJ2-3; possibly TRBD1 for D (7 bases). The V gene's germline CDR1 is SGDLS and CDR2 YYNGEE. V was pared by 0 bases and J by 6 bases, with 17 bases between. The CDR3 is 16 residues long.